This entry is about one T cell receptor (beta chain). The CDR3 runs to 15 residues. Trimming cost V 6 bases and J 2 bases; bases outside gene matches: 9. Germline values: CDR1 MNHEY, CDR2 SMNVEV (reference sequence). Individuals aged about 18 to 90 years were recruited from roughly 22 US areas. The data were taken from a study of blood T cell repertoires in COVID-19. Study background: Samples of COVID-19 (acute and convalescent) were obtained from the United States, Italy and Spain.

In the source study's methods: Estimates of nucleated cell counts were drawn from the amplification of reference gene primers. Clones were sequenced by immunoSEQ multiplex PCR, and TCRdb holds only the in-frame ones, with some missing. V and J calls and clone size are those listed in that table; D and trimming were worked out from the DNA. The table includes around 330,000 clones, approximately 90% detected once. The specimen sequenced was PBMCs or T cells enriched from blood (not recorded which). The chain couples TRBV27 to TRBJ1-2; 7 bases map to TRBD1. The receptor was isolated from a woman under 30 who had recovered from COVID-19. CDR3 sequence: CASRYTGATNYGYTF. CDR3 nucleotides: TGTGCCAGCAGATACACAGGGGCGACCAACTATGGCTACACCTTC.